The TCR beta chain described here comes from a study of identical twins. Study-wide results and limits: Insertion counts were lower in abundant cord blood beta clonotypes, a trend that memory repertoires did not show.

Notes on this clonotype: Its target is not known.

TCRdb called the 5' RACE reads again in MiXCR, with one record for every CDR3 protein. The repertoire holds around 340,000 distinct CDR3 sequences, with 10% to 15% as singletons. The germline V gene encodes CDR1 LGHNA and CDR2 YNFKEQ. V was cut by 1 base and J by 0 bases, with 7 bases left in between. The CDR3 sequence is 15 residues long. Every donor was a healthy Caucasian. This same sample was also part of a study on yellow fever vaccine responses in identical twins.

The clonotype comes from a woman under 30 in good health. The V call is TRBV4-2, the J call TRBJ2-1; D gene uncertain. Material: CD8+ T cells sorted from blood. The CDR3 nucleotides read TGTGCCAGCAGCCAAGTTCTGCTCTCCTACAATGAGCAGTTCTTC. Translated, it gives CASSQVLLSYNEQFF.